This T cell receptor (beta chain) appears in the sequencing data of a study of regulatory T cells in long-lasting Graves disease. The CDR3 covers 14 residues. Between the trimmed V and J ends, which lost 6 bases and 5 bases, there was a span of 14 bases. CDR1 is MDHEN, CDR2 SYDVKM, per germline. Time point meaning: newly diagnosed GD, antithyroid drugs for less than 3 months. PBMC RNA served as the TCR library source. Construction of the TCR beta libraries employed iRepertoire HTBI primers in conjunction with Arm-PCR of CDR3 regions. TCRdb independently ran MiXCR on the multiplex PCR reads; one entry per CDR3 protein. Of approximately 390,000 distinct CDR3 sequences listed, 15% to 20% were seen once; the top ten hold around 20%. This clonotype was seen repeatedly, ten times or more. The data were also submitted as part of a second study, on T cells in Graves' hyperthyroidism and ophthalmopathy.

The sequenced sample was peripheral blood mononuclear cells (PBMCs), obtained at new diagnosis, from a patient treated with antithyroid drugs. The chain uses TRBV28 and TRBJ2-1, with unresolved D. The receptor was derived from a woman younger than 30 with Graves disease. The CDR3 region is CASSPLRPDNEQFF. CDR3 DNA sequence: TGTGCCAGCAGCCCCTTAAGACCGGACAATGAGCAGTTCTTC.